This T cell receptor (beta chain) was captured in a study of T cell repertoires in cytomegalovirus infection. Study overall: Public TCR beta signatures marked donors with CMV infection and the matching HLA.

Whole-study results and caveats: Summed frequency of shared TCR beta families picked out CMV carriers who also had the relevant HLA. HLA-C-restricted CMV clonotypes gave the most frequent clonotype in two of eight donors.

Concerning this clonotype: Its specificity is not known.

Trimming pared 0 bases from V and 5 bases from J, leaving 17 bases between. CDR3 length: 17 amino acids. Per germline, CDR1 MNHNY and CDR2 SVGAGI (reference sequence). TCRdb passed the reads through MiXCR, listing each CDR3 protein once. Of 740,000 or so distinct CDR3 sequences listed, about 40% were seen once; the top ten hold 2.5% to 3.5%. The sample consisted of PBMCs. The sequence was obtained from a human donor in good health (CMV status not recorded). Some clones in this sample may be carry-over from other donors' samples. The gene calls are TRBV6-6 and TRBJ1-5; D gene ambiguous. CDR3 in amino acids: CASSYSVPGSRDQPQHF. CDR3 DNA: TGTGCCAGCAGTTACTCTGTTCCGGGGTCGAGGGATCAGCCCCAGCATTTT.